A selection of T cell receptor beta chains follows, all from one sample in a study of blood T cell repertoires in COVID-19. TCRdb keeps only in-frame clones here, not all; method: immunoSEQ multiplex PCR. The sample lists about 26,000 clones; 85% to 90% were seen once. The sample taken for sequencing was peripheral blood. These receptors were obtained from a man between 65 and 85 years old with acute or convalescent COVID-19. CDR3s include the opening cysteine and the closing phenylalanine or tryptophan. A D gene is named only where the DNA matches it firmly. Clone size is not always given. Where it is, it says once, few, many or a class for expanded clones.

CDR3 DNA,CDR3 protein,D gene,clone size,J gene,V gene
TGTGCCACCAGCAGAGATCTGGTCTATGAAGCTTTCTTT,CATSRDLVYEAFF,NA,NA,TRBJ1-1,TRBV15
TGTGCCAGCAGCACGGGAGGGTGGACAGGGGTACCCCACGAGCAGTACTTC,CASSTGGWTGVPHEQYF,NA,NA,TRBJ2-7,TRBV21-1
TGTGCCAGCAGCCAAACTACAGGGGTCGGGCCCCAGCATTTT,CASSQTTGVGPQHF,TRBD1,once,TRBJ1-5,TRBV3-1/TRBV3-2
TGTGCCAGCAGTCTAACCCCGGGCGCGGGAGAGACAGATACGCAGTATTTT,CASSLTPGAGETDTQYF,TRBD2,NA,TRBJ2-3,TRBV28
TGTGCCAGCAGTTATAGCAATCAGCCCCAGCATTTT,CASSYSNQPQHF,NA,NA,TRBJ1-5,TRBV2
TGTGCCAGCAGTTCACCGGGACAGGGCCTTCACGAGCAGTACTTC,CASSSPGQGLHEQYF,TRBD1,NA,TRBJ2-7,TRBV28
TGTGCCAGCAGCCTTCGTGGCTCCGGAAACACCATATATTTT,CASSLRGSGNTIYF,NA,NA,TRBJ1-3,TRBV5-8
TGTGCCAGCAGCACTCCCGGGACAGCCTACGAGCAGTACTTC,CASSTPGTAYEQYF,TRBD1,NA,TRBJ2-7,TRBV6-5
TGTGCCAGTAGTATGGGACAGATCTACGAGCAGTACTTC,CASSMGQIYEQYF,TRBD1,NA,TRBJ2-7,TRBV19
TGTGCCAGCCTGTTAGCGGGAGATAGCGCAGATACGCAGTATTTT,CASLLAGDSADTQYF,TRBD2,NA,TRBJ2-3,TRBV6-6
TGTGCCAGCAGCTTAGGGGGACTAGCGGGAGGGAAAACAGAGACCCAGTACTTC,CASSLGGLAGGKTETQYF,TRBD2,NA,TRBJ2-5,TRBV11-2
TGTGCCAGCAGCGCCGGGACTAGCAGTGACTACGAGCAGTACTTC,CASSAGTSSDYEQYF,TRBD2,NA,TRBJ2-7,TRBV6-5
TGCGCCAGCACGACAGGGCGCCACATGAACACTGAAGCTTTCTTT,CASTTGRHMNTEAFF,TRBD1,NA,TRBJ1-1,TRBV4-3
TGTGCCAGCTCTCTATCCGGGACTAGCGGATTCTACGAGCAGTACTTC,CASSLSGTSGFYEQYF,TRBD2,once,TRBJ2-7,TRBV18
TGTGCCAGCAGTTTGCAGGGCCAAGAGACCCAGTACTTC,CASSLQGQETQYF,NA,NA,TRBJ2-5,TRBV27
TGTGCCAGCAGCTTTGCGGGAGGTTTGGCAGATACGCAGTATTTT,CASSFAGGLADTQYF,TRBD2,NA,TRBJ2-3,TRBV7-9
TGTGCCAGCAGCTACTGGGGGGGGACAGGGAGCAATCAGCCCCAGCATTTT,CASSYWGGTGSNQPQHF,TRBD1,once,TRBJ1-5,TRBV7-9
TGTGCCAGCAGTCGGGATACCGCCCCACGGGGCTATGGCTACACCTTC,CASSRDTAPRGYGYTF,NA,NA,TRBJ1-2,TRBV6-6
TGTGCCAGCTACCGCAACGGGAACAATGAGCAGTTCTTC,CASYRNGNNEQFF,NA,once,TRBJ2-1,TRBV27
TGCAGCGTACAGGGGCAGGATGGCTACACCTTC,CSVQGQDGYTF,TRBD1,NA,TRBJ1-2,TRBV29-1
TGTGCCAGCAGCCTTCGAGGCGCGGGAGTAGGCGAGACCCAGTACTTC,CASSLRGAGVGETQYF,TRBD2,NA,TRBJ2-5,TRBV7-2
TGTGCCAGCAGTCCCTTTAGCGGAGAGACCCAGTACTTC,CASSPFSGETQYF,NA,NA,TRBJ2-5,TRBV12-3/TRBV12-4
TGTGCCAGCAGCTTTCAGGGAACGATACAAGGGGCTTTCTTT,CASSFQGTIQGAFF,NA,NA,TRBJ1-1,TRBV7-2
TGCAGCGTTGACGGCGGACAGGGGCTCGGGGAGCTGTTTTTT,CSVDGGQGLGELFF,TRBD1,NA,TRBJ2-2,TRBV29-1
TGTGCCAGCAGTCAGATCGACAGGGGTACCACTTTCTTT,CASSQIDRGTTFF,TRBD1,NA,TRBJ1-1,TRBV12-3/TRBV12-4
TGCGCCAGCAGCTTGGGGACACACTCCTACGAGCAGTACTTC,CASSLGTHSYEQYF,NA,NA,TRBJ2-7,TRBV5-1